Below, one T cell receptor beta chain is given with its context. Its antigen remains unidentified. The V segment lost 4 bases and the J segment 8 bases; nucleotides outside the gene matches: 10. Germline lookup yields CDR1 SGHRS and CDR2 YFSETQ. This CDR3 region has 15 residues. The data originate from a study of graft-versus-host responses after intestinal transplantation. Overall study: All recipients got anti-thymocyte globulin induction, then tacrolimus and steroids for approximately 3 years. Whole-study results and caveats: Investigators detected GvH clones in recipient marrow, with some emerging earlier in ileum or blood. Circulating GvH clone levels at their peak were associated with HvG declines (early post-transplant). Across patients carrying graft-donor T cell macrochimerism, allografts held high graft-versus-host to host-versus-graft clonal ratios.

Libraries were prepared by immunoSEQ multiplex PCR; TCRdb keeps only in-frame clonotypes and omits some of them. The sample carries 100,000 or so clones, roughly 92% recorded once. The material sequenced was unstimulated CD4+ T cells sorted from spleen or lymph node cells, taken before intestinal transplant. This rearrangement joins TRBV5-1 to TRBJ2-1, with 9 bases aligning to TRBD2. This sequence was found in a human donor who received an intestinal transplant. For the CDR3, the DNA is TGCGCCAGCAGCCTGGCGGGGGGGCACATCGATGAGCAGTTCTTC. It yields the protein CASSLAGGHIDEQFF.